This section outlines one TCR beta chain sequence together with its context. Original analysis: Amplification of reference gene primers provided the estimated nucleated cell counts. Libraries were prepared by immunoSEQ multiplex PCR; TCRdb keeps only in-frame clonotypes and omits some of them. The V and J calls and clone size were taken over from that table, and D and trimming were inferred from the DNA. The table has 120,000 to 150,000 clones, 86% seen once. V trimming: 4 bases; J trimming: 6 bases; junction bases outside the gene matches: 8. CDR1 LNHDA and CDR2 SQIVND come from the germline V gene (reference sequence). The CDR3 covers 17 residues. These data come from a study of blood T cell repertoires in COVID-19. As for the study in general: From the United States, Italy and Spain came samples of acute and convalescent COVID-19. T cells, B-cell-depleted T cells, or PBMCs provided the cDNA or gDNA that served as material.

The chain recombines TRBV19 with TRBJ2-3; the match to TRBD2 covers 15 bases. Sequences were obtained from peripheral blood. This TCR came from a woman aged 55-75 years with acute or convalescent COVID-19. The CDR3 DNA follows: TGTGCCAGTAGTACCGCGGGACTAGCGGGGGGCCGGGATACGCAGTATTTT. As protein: CASSTAGLAGGRDTQYF.